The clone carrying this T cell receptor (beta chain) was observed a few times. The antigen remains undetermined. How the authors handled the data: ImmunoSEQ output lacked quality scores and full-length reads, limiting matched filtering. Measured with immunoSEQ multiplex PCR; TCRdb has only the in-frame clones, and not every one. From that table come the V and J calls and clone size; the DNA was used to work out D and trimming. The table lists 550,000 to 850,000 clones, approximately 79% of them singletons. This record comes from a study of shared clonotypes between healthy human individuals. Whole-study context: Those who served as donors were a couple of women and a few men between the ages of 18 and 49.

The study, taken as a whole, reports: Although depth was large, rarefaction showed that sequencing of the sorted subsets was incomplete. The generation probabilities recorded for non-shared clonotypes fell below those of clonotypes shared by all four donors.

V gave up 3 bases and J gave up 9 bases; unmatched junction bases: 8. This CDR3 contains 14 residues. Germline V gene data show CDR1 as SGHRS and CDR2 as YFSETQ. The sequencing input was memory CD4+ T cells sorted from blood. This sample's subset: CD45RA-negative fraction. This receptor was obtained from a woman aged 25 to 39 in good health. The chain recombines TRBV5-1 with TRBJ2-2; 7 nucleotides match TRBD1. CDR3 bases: TGCGCCAGCAGCTCTGACGCAGGGGGTTGGGAGCTGTTTTTT. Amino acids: CASSSDAGGWELFF. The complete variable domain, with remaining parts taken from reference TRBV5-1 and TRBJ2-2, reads KAGVTQTPRYLIKTRGQQVTLSCSPISGHRSVSWYQQTPGQGLQFLFEYFSETQRNKGNFPGRFSGRQFSNSRSEMNVSTLELGDSALYLCASSSDAGGWELFFGEGSRLTVL.